Here is one T cell receptor (beta chain) with its context. CD4+ cells of the naive, central memory, regulatory and stem cell-like memory types were sorted via CD45RO/CCR7/CD25/CD127/CD95/CD27. The data stem from a study of beta chain features in type 1 diabetes. V shed 3 bases, J shed 0 bases, and the junction held 7 bases outside the gene matches. Germline V gene sequence: CDR1 SGHRS, CDR2 YFSETQ. The CDR3 loop spans 20 amino acids. TCRB transcripts that were expressed got sequenced, as all of the isolated RNA had been reverse transcribed. The table came from immunoSEQ multiplex PCR; TCRdb's copy has only in-frame clones and leaves some out. The sample consists of about 240,000 clones, 27% of them appearing once.

The material sequenced was central memory CD4+ T cells from blood. The clonotype comes from a man aged 25-45 years in good health. This chain uses TRBV5-1 with TRBJ2-6; 15 bases fit TRBD2. The CDR3 DNA reads as TGCGCCAGCAGCTCACCGGGACTAGCGGGGGGCCGCTCTGGGGCCAACGTCCTGACTTTC. Translated: CASSSPGLAGGRSGANVLTF.